The source of this T cell receptor (beta chain) is a study of cytomegalovirus exposure and HLA in healthy donors. The overall study: From HLA-typed donors, an early data release held some 80 million unique TCRs. Findings and caveats of the study: Cytomegalovirus status, reportedly, was diagnosed with high specificity and sensitivity by the classifier. From TCR beta sequences, most subjects' HLA-A and HLA-B alleles were reportedly predicted accurately.

On this clone: Its antigen remains unknown.

Germline CDR1 and CDR2: SGHRS and YFSETQ. The CDR3 has 13 amino acids. V shed 5 bases and J shed 7 bases, with 13 bases lying between them. Amplification used 60 Vbeta primers and 13 Jbeta primers. TCRdb's table, derived via immunoSEQ multiplex PCR, lists solely in-frame clones and lacks some. Of 100,000 to 150,000 clones listed, under 12% are singletons. The sample consisted of PBMCs. The V call is TRBV5-1, the J call TRBJ2-1, with D maybe TRBD2 (6 bases). This clonotype originated in a young woman in good health and CMV-seropositive. The CDR3 DNA reads TGCGCCAGCAGGATTGGACTAAAGAATGAGCAGTTCTTC. Translated, it gives CASRIGLKNEQFF.